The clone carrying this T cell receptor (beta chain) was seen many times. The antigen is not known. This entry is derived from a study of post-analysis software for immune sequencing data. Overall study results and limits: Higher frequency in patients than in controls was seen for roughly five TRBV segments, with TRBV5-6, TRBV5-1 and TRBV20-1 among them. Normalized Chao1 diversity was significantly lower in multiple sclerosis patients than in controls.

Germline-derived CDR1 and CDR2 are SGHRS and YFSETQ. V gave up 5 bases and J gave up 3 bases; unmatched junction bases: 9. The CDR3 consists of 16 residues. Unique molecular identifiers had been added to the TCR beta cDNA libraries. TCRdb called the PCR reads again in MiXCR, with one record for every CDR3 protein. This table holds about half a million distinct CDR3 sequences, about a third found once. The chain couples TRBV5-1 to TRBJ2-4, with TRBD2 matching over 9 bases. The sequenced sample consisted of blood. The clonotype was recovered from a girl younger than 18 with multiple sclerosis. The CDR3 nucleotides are TGCGCCAGCAGTGGCGGGGCGGGAGGGGTCAAAAACATTCAGTACTTC. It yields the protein CASSGGAGGVKNIQYF.